Shown below are 29 T cell receptor beta chains from a single sample sequenced in a study of blood T cell repertoires in COVID-19. Assay used: immunoSEQ multiplex PCR; TCRdb lists only in-frame clones, some missing. The table lists 250,000 or so clones, about 80% of them singletons, with roughly 3.1% in the top ten. The specimen sequenced was PBMCs or T cells enriched from blood (not recorded which). These receptors were obtained from a man between 45 and 60 years old who had recovered from COVID-19.

The rearrangement joins TRBV6-2 or TRBV6-3 to TRBJ2-5; TRBD1 agrees at 7 bases. This CDR3 contains 14 residues. Germline V CDR1 and CDR2: MNHEY, SVGEGT. V lost 5 bases and J lost 5; bases outside the gene matches: 8. CDR3 DNA: TGTGCCAGCAGTCACGACAGGGCCGGTGAGACCCAGTACTTC. Protein: CASSHDRAGETQYF.

The CDR3 bases are TGTGCCAGCAGTAAAACCGGGACAGGGGGCCACGAGCAGTACTTC. Amino acid sequence: CASSKTGTGGHEQYF. The rearrangement uses TRBV6-5 and TRBJ2-7; TRBD1 aligns across 12 bases. With V trimmed by 5 bases and J by 5 bases, 7 bases remained unmatched. The CDR3 is 15 amino acids. Germline V gives CDR1 MNHEY, CDR2 SVGAGI.

The rearrangement links TRBV10-3 to TRBJ1-5; D ambiguous. V lost 0 bases, J lost 8 bases, and 8 bases lay in between. The length of the CDR3 is 13 residues. Per germline, CDR1 ENHRY and CDR2 SYGVKD. This CDR3 reads CAISESGEEPQHF. The CDR3 DNA follows: TGTGCCATCAGTGAGTCTGGGGAGGAGCCCCAGCATTTT.

The chain couples TRBV30 to TRBJ1-2; no definite D call. V lost 0 bases and J lost 10, with 12 bases in between. The CDR3 consists of 12 residues. In germline, CDR1 is GTSNPN, CDR2 SVGIG (reference sequence). DNA of the CDR3: TGTGCCTGGAGTGTACTTGCCACTTCCTACACCTTC. The encoded protein is CAWSVLATSYTF.

The V call is TRBV11-3, the J call TRBJ2-6, with D tentatively TRBD1 (6 bases). V was shortened by 3 bases and J by 2 bases, with 8 bases between the two germline ends. CDR3 length equals 15 residues. Germline CDR1 and CDR2: SGHNT and YENEEA. DNA for the CDR3: TGTGCCAGCAGCTTTAAGGGGGCTGGGGCCAACGTCCTGACTTTC. The encoded protein is CASSFKGAGANVLTF.

This clone was recorded once. The genes are TRBV7-8 and TRBJ2-7, with D perhaps matching TRBD1 (5 bases). The V gene lost 1 base and the J gene lost 4 bases, with 11 bases spanning the gap. CDR3 length: 14 amino acids. CDR1 SGHVS and CDR2 FQNEAQ come from the germline V gene. The CDR3 region is CASSLDETDYEQYF. In nucleotides, the CDR3 is TGTGCCAGCAGCTTAGATGAGACAGATTACGAGCAGTACTTC.

The rearrangement uses TRBV6-5 and TRBJ2-3; 8 nucleotides line up with TRBD2. With V trimmed by 4 bases and J by 0 bases, 3 bases remained unmatched. The CDR3 spans 15 residues. Per germline, CDR1 MNHEY and CDR2 SVGAGI. The CDR3 is CASSLAGTSTDTQYF. CDR3 DNA: TGTGCCAGCAGTTTAGCGGGGACTAGCACAGATACGCAGTATTTT.

This clone was counted a few times. The chain recombines TRBV19 with TRBJ1-1; no clear D. The CDR3 runs to 13 residues. In germline, CDR1 is LNHDA, CDR2 SQIVND (reference sequence). The V and J ends lost 4 bases and 6 bases respectively, with 12 bases between them. CDR3 nucleotide sequence: TGTGCCAGTAGTAAATACAGCTACCCTGAAGCTTTCTTT. As protein: CASSKYSYPEAFF.

This clone has a single count. The genes are TRBV3-1 (or the pseudogene TRBV3-2) and TRBJ2-5; D is unresolved. The CDR3 is made up of 14 amino acids. With 1 base removed from V and 5 bases from J, the gap between germline ends came to 11 bases. CDR1 and CDR2 from the germline V gene are LGHDT and YNNKEL (reference sequence). Written as DNA, the CDR3 is TGTGCCAGCAGCCAAGGTACCTGGGCGGAGACCCAGTACTTC. Its translation: CASSQGTWAETQYF.

The chain couples TRBV18 to TRBJ1-3, with D unclear. Trimming stripped 4 bases from V and 3 bases from J, with 7 bases between. Per germline, CDR1 KGHSH and CDR2 LQKENI. The CDR3 loop spans 13 amino acids. The CDR3 loop reads CASSLGSGNTIYF. In DNA, the CDR3 is TGTGCCAGCTCACTTGGCAGTGGAAACACCATATATTTT.

The genes are TRBV20-1 and TRBJ1-5; 7 bases agree with TRBD1. CDR3 length: 17 amino acids. J gave up 4 bases and V 3 bases, and 15 bases lay outside the gene matches. The V gene's germline CDR1 is DFQATT and CDR2 SNEGSKA (reference sequence). In nucleotides, the CDR3 is TGCAGTGCTAGTCCCGGGACAGAGTATGGGGGAAATCAGCCCCAGCATTTT. This translates into CSASPGTEYGGNQPQHF.

Here the CDR3 DNA reads TGTGCCAGCAGCCCCCCCCGGCGGGGGAGCACAGATACGCAGTATTTT. Translation: CASSPPRRGSTDTQYF. The chain is built from TRBV3-1 (or the pseudogene TRBV3-2) and TRBJ2-3; TRBD2 aligns across 7 bases. V lost 4 bases and J lost 0; bases outside the gene matches: 7. The CDR3 is made up of 16 amino acids. From germline, CDR1 is LGHDT and CDR2 YNNKEL (reference sequence).

The J gene is TRBJ1-4, the V gene TRBV5-1; 12 bases match TRBD1. The germline V gene encodes CDR1 SGHRS and CDR2 YFSETQ. The CDR3 length is 16 residues. Trimming took 4 bases from V and 8 from J; bases not matched to a gene: 9. This CDR3 is CASSPSGTGGREKLFF. CDR3 in DNA: TGCGCCAGCAGCCCTTCCGGGACAGGGGGCCGGGAAAAACTGTTTTTT.

The V and J genes are TRBV6-4 and TRBJ1-1; TRBD1 agrees at 11 bases. This CDR3 is built from 14 residues. V lost 6 bases and J lost 7; bases outside the gene matches: 7. Germline V lookup: CDR1 MRHNA, CDR2 SNTAGT. Here the CDR3 DNA reads TGTGCCAGCAGACGGACAGGGGGCAGGGGTGAAGCTTTCTTT. This codes for CASRRTGGRGEAFF.

This chain joins TRBV2 and TRBJ1-6; D unresolved. The ends were cut back, 7 bases at V and 7 bases at J, with 8 bases in the middle. This CDR3 is built from 12 residues. In germline, CDR1 is SNHLY, CDR2 FYNNEI. The CDR3 is CASKVGNSPLHF. The CDR3 DNA reads TGTGCCAGCAAGGTCGGGAATTCACCCCTCCACTTT.

This clone occurred once. This chain connects TRBV7-6 to TRBJ2-7; D perhaps matches TRBD2 (6 bases). The CDR3 consists of 15 residues. V lost 2 bases to trimming and J lost 2 bases, with 13 bases between them. Germline assignment: CDR1 SGHVS and CDR2 FNYEAQ. The CDR3 reads CASSLSLAATYEQYF. The CDR3 nucleotides read TGTGCCAGCAGCTTATCACTAGCAGCCACCTACGAGCAGTACTTC.

The chain couples TRBV6-5 to TRBJ1-5; 7 positions agree with TRBD1. V gave up 4 bases and J gave up 8 bases; unmatched junction bases: 5. The CDR3 has 13 residues. In germline, CDR1 is MNHEY, CDR2 SVGAGI. The CDR3 loop is CASSSYRGEPQHF. The CDR3 nucleotides are TGTGCCAGCAGTTCCTACAGGGGAGAGCCCCAGCATTTT.

V usage is TRBV7-2 and J usage is TRBJ2-2; D is undetermined. CDR1 is SGHTA and CDR2 is FQGNSA in the germline V gene. Trimming stripped 5 bases from V and 4 bases from J, with 11 bases between. The CDR3 spans 14 residues. CDR3 in DNA: TGTGCCAGCAGCCCCACTGCGATCACCGGGGAGCTGTTTTTT. Translated: CASSPTAITGELFF.

The rearrangement joins TRBV9 to TRBJ1-2, with D tentatively TRBD1 (5 bases). Germline values: CDR1 SGDLS, CDR2 YYNGEE. V shed 0 bases and J shed 2 bases, with 14 bases lying between them. The CDR3 length is 16 residues. The CDR3 region is CASSVADAGINYGYTF. CDR3 nucleotide sequence: TGTGCCAGCAGCGTAGCTGACGCAGGGATCAACTATGGCTACACCTTC.

This clone was detected once. The chain uses TRBV19 and TRBJ1-2; D call uncertain. In germline, CDR1 is LNHDA, CDR2 SQIVND (reference sequence). With 3 bases removed from V and 7 bases from J, the gap between germline ends came to 18 bases. The CDR3 has 15 residues. The CDR3 sequence: CASSIPPTPPGGYTF. As DNA, the CDR3 is TGTGCCAGTAGTATCCCCCCAACTCCACCGGGTGGCTACACCTTC.

This rearrangement joins TRBV28 to TRBJ2-1, with D possibly TRBD1 on 6 matching bases. This CDR3 has 14 amino acids. CDR1 MDHEN and CDR2 SYDVKM come from the germline V gene. Deletions cut 5 bases from V and 9 bases from J, with 17 bases between. The DNA of the CDR3 is TGTGCCAGCAGTCTGACAGGAGTACGAACTGAGCAGTTCTTC. It codes for CASSLTGVRTEQFF.

J is TRBJ2-1 and V is TRBV9; a possible D gene is TRBD2 (5 bases). Deletions cut 0 bases from V and 8 bases from J, with 15 bases between. Germline CDR1 is SGDLS and CDR2 is YYNGEE. This CDR3 region has 15 residues. CDR3 protein: CASSVGTSRVDEQFF. CDR3 nucleotide sequence: TGTGCCAGCAGCGTAGGCACTAGTAGGGTCGATGAGCAGTTCTTC.

This clone was counted a few times. This chain joins TRBV7-9 and TRBJ2-1; D remains ambiguous. V was pared by 3 bases and J by 11 bases, with 8 bases between. Germline values: CDR1 SEHNR, CDR2 FQNEAQ (reference sequence). This CDR3 region has 11 residues. CDR3 sequence reads: CASSFAAKQFF. CDR3 nucleotide sequence: TGTGCCAGCAGCTTTGCTGCTAAGCAGTTCTTC.

This clone was recorded once. This chain joins TRBV7-2 and TRBJ2-1; 9 bases fit TRBD2. The CDR3 spans 15 residues. Germline CDR1 is SGHTA and CDR2 is FQGNSA. The junction had 1 base not matched to a gene; V was cut back by 0 bases and J by 4 bases. The CDR3 loop is CASSLARGGYNEQFF. CDR3 DNA: TGTGCCAGCAGCTTAGCGCGGGGGGGATACAATGAGCAGTTCTTC.

The rearrangement links TRBV24-1 to TRBJ1-5, with TRBD1 matching over 12 bases. This CDR3 contains 17 residues. Germline V gene sequence: CDR1 KGHDR, CDR2 SFDVKD. The junction had 6 bases not matched to a gene; V was cut back by 4 bases and J by 3 bases. The chain's CDR3 is CATSDHPGQGANQPQHF. The CDR3, as DNA: TGTGCCACCAGTGACCATCCGGGACAGGGGGCCAATCAGCCCCAGCATTTT.

V usage is TRBV19 and J usage is TRBJ2-2; TRBD1 aligns across 7 bases. The V segment lost 6 bases and the J segment 6 bases; nucleotides outside the gene matches: 10. Germline lookup yields CDR1 LNHDA and CDR2 SQIVND (reference sequence). CDR3 size: 15 residues. The CDR3 loop is CASSDREKGPGELFF. CDR3 nucleotides: TGTGCCAGTAGCGACAGGGAGAAGGGCCCCGGGGAGCTGTTTTTT.

J is TRBJ2-2 and V is TRBV5-4, with 7 bases lining up with TRBD2. The CDR3 totals 14 residues. CDR1 is SGHNT, CDR2 YYREEE, per germline (reference sequence). After removal of 5 bases from V and 5 bases from J, the junction contained 6 bases not matched to a gene. CDR3 loop: CASSPLAGTGELFF. DNA of the CDR3: TGTGCCAGCAGTCCGTTAGCGGGTACCGGGGAGCTGTTTTTT.

This clone occurred a few times. The CDR3, as DNA: TGCGCCAGCACTAGCGGGTCCCAAGAGACCCAGTACTTC. It is translated as CASTSGSQETQYF. J is TRBJ2-5 and V is TRBV5-1, with 8 bases lining up with TRBD2. In germline, CDR1 is SGHRS, CDR2 YFSETQ. The CDR3 runs 13 residues. V was pared by 6 bases and J by 1 base, with 2 bases of the junction left unmatched.

The chain links TRBV2 to TRBJ1-1, with a possible D match to TRBD1 (5 bases). Germline lookup yields CDR1 SNHLY and CDR2 FYNNEI. V lost 5 bases and J 7 bases, leaving 8 bases between the germline ends. This CDR3 has 11 amino acids. For the CDR3, the DNA is TGTGCCAGCAGTTCTCAGGGTGAAGCTTTCTTT. Encoded protein: CASSSQGEAFF.